These T cell receptor beta chains were read from a single sample in a study of T-cell reconstitution after alpha-beta-depleted transplantation in children. A single record per CDR3 protein comes from TCRdb applying MiXCR to the PCR reads. The sample consists of about 900,000 distinct CDR3 sequences, about 31% of them appearing once. The source material was PBMCs, mostly from graft donor cells, sampled 360 days after TCRalphabeta/CD19-depleted stem cell transplant. The receptor source for this set is a boy in the first two years of life who had a stem cell transplant for SCID, so the T cells may come from the graft donor. Both conserved end residues are part of each CDR3. The D gene is left open where the match is weak. A clone size is listed for some rows: how often the clone was seen (once, few, many), or a class if it is expanded.

V	J	length	size	D	CDR3	DNA
TRBV24-1	TRBJ1-5	13	.	.	CAATVMSNQPQHF	TGTGCCGCCACAGTTATGAGCAATCAGCCCCAGCATTTT
TRBV4-2	TRBJ2-7	16	few	.	CASSQVRDGSRNEQYF	TGTGCCAGCAGCCAAGTCCGGGACGGCTCTCGGAACGAGCAGTACTTC
TRBV20-1	TRBJ1-1	13	few	.	CSASVQPNTEAFF	TGCAGTGCTAGTGTGCAGCCGAACACTGAAGCTTTCTTT
TRBV4-2	TRBJ2-7	15	few	.	CASSQDYLGPYEQYF	TGTGCCAGCAGCCAAGATTACCTAGGGCCCTACGAGCAGTACTTC
TRBV5-1	TRBJ2-7	16	.	TRBD2	CASSLRTAGPSYEQYF	TGCGCCAGCAGCTTGCGAACAGCGGGACCTTCCTACGAGCAGTACTTC
TRBV20-1	TRBJ2-3	18	few	TRBD2	CSARDLASGGAISDTQYF	TGCAGTGCTAGAGATCTAGCTAGCGGGGGGGCCATCTCAGATACGCAGTATTTT
TRBV7-9	TRBJ2-3	13	few	.	CASRSRGTDTQYF	TGTGCCAGCAGGAGCCGGGGCACAGATACGCAGTATTTT
TRBV30	TRBJ2-1	13	few	TRBD2	CAWIRRGDNEQFF	TGTGCCTGGATCAGACGGGGGGACAATGAGCAGTTCTTC
TRBV5-1	TRBJ2-7	12	few	.	CASSLQAHEQYF	TGCGCCAGCAGCTTACAGGCCCACGAGCAGTACTTC
TRBV20-1	TRBJ1-1	13	few	.	CSASGTLNTEAFF	TGCAGTGCTAGCGGGACACTGAACACTGAAGCTTTCTTT
TRBV4-3	TRBJ2-1	15	.	.	CASSQDPSEYGEQFF	TGCGCCAGCAGCCAAGATCCTAGCGAGTACGGTGAGCAGTTCTTC
TRBV7-9	TRBJ1-1	14	.	.	CASRAGTWSTEAFF	TGTGCCAGCAGGGCTGGGACGTGGAGCACTGAAGCTTTCTTT
TRBV29-1	TRBJ2-1	13	few	.	CSVGWGSINEQFF	TGCAGCGTTGGGTGGGGGTCTATCAATGAGCAGTTCTTC
TRBV6-1	TRBJ1-2	14	.	TRBD1	CASRSTGGNYGYTF	TGTGCCAGCAGGTCCACAGGGGGGAACTATGGCTACACCTTC
TRBV25-1	TRBJ1-1	16	.	.	CASRAPRPGAGTEAFF	TGTGCCAGCAGGGCCCCAAGACCGGGGGCTGGCACTGAAGCTTTCTTT
TRBV11-1	TRBJ2-7	13	few	.	CASSFFSGYEQYF	TGTGCCAGCAGCTTTTTCTCGGGCTACGAGCAGTACTTC
TRBV6-1	TRBJ2-2	14	few	.	CASSTPVRAGELFF	TGTGCCAGCAGTACCCCTGTCCGCGCCGGGGAGCTGTTTTTT
TRBV4-1	TRBJ1-4	15	few	.	CASSQDGATNEKLFF	TGCGCCAGCAGCCAAGACGGTGCAACTAATGAAAAACTGTTTTTT
TRBV27	TRBJ1-1	15	.	.	CASSLSGVGNTEAFF	TGTGCCAGCAGTTTATCGGGGGTAGGGAACACTGAAGCTTTCTTT
TRBV13	TRBJ2-4	13	few	.	CASSSYRGGIQYF	TGTGCCAGCAGCTCCTATAGGGGTGGCATTCAGTACTTC
TRBV28	TRBJ2-4	12	few	.	CASSSGRVIQYF	TGTGCCAGCAGTTCCGGACGTGTCATTCAGTACTTC
TRBV6-2/TRBV6-3	TRBJ2-2	13	few	.	CASRWIHTGELFF	TGTGCCAGCAGGTGGATCCATACCGGGGAGCTGTTTTTT
TRBV29-1	TRBJ2-3	12	.	.	CSVESGADTQYF	TGCAGCGTTGAGTCGGGGGCAGATACGCAGTATTTT
TRBV11-1	TRBJ2-5	18	.	.	CASKGGQGYPDSQETQYF	TGTGCCAGCAAAGGGGGGCAGGGGTATCCGGATTCCCAAGAGACCCAGTACTTC
TRBV20-1	TRBJ1-2	12	.	.	CSAWGNPGGYTF	TGCAGTGCTTGGGGCAACCCGGGAGGCTACACCTTC
TRBV6-5	TRBJ1-5	15	once	TRBD1	CASSIQGRGNQPQHF	TGTGCCAGCAGTATACAGGGGAGGGGCAATCAGCCCCAGCATTTT
TRBV5-1	TRBJ2-7	15	.	.	CASSLSTGKSYEQYF	TGCGCCAGCAGCTTGTCGACAGGAAAATCCTACGAGCAGTACTTC
TRBV6-5	TRBJ2-1	16	.	TRBD2	CASSYSRLAGGNEQFF	TGTGCCAGCAGTTACTCAAGACTAGCGGGGGGAAATGAGCAGTTCTTC
TRBV5-1	TRBJ2-7	13	.	.	CASSLPGTHEQYF	TGCGCCAGCAGCTTGCCAGGGACCCACGAGCAGTACTTC
TRBV10-3	TRBJ2-5	14	.	.	CAISYRAGRETQYF	TGTGCCATCAGTTACAGGGCAGGCCGAGAGACCCAGTACTTC
TRBV7-2	TRBJ2-3	15	.	TRBD1	CASSFEGAVTDTQYF	TGTGCCAGCAGCTTTGAGGGGGCGGTCACAGATACGCAGTATTTT
TRBV5-5	TRBJ2-1	14	few	.	CASSLVGGSGEQFF	TGTGCCAGCAGCTTGGTCGGGGGATCGGGTGAGCAGTTCTTC
TRBV5-1	TRBJ2-1	19	many	TRBD2	CASSPRTSGGGLSYNEQFF	TGCGCCAGCAGCCCCCGGACTAGCGGGGGGGGCCTTTCCTACAATGAGCAGTTCTTC
TRBV6-5	TRBJ2-7	16	few	TRBD1	CASSFLPGTGGYEQYF	TGTGCCAGCAGTTTCCTTCCCGGGACAGGGGGATACGAGCAGTACTTC
TRBV7-2	TRBJ1-2	15	.	TRBD1	CASSLGTGFEDGYTF	TGTGCCAGCAGCCTAGGGACAGGTTTTGAGGATGGCTACACCTTC
TRBV12-3/TRBV12-4	TRBJ2-2	16	.	TRBD1	CDSSPTGTWITGELFF	TGTGACAGCAGTCCGACAGGGACCTGGATTACCGGGGAGCTGTTTTTT
TRBV4-2	TRBJ2-7	17	.	.	CASSPLGGGNRSNEQYF	TGTGCCAGCAGCCCCTTAGGGGGGGGAAACCGGTCCAACGAGCAGTACTTC
TRBV9	TRBJ2-3	15	.	.	CASSPYGGGTDTQYF	TGTGCCAGCAGCCCCTACGGGGGAGGCACAGATACGCAGTATTTT
TRBV5-1	TRBJ1-4	15	.	TRBD1	CASSTSGQGEAKLFF	TGCGCCAGCAGCACCTCCGGACAGGGGGAAGCAAAACTGTTTTTT
TRBV20-1	TRBJ1-2	18	.	.	CSARDSATADLLEDGYTF	TGCAGTGCTAGAGATAGCGCGACAGCGGATCTGTTGGAGGATGGCTACACCTTC
TRBV7-2	TRBJ2-3	14	.	.	CASSLVSFADTQYF	TGTGCCAGCAGCTTAGTAAGCTTCGCAGATACGCAGTATTTT
TRBV11-2	TRBJ2-5	13	few	.	CASSWSTQETQYF	TGTGCCAGCAGCTGGAGTACCCAAGAGACCCAGTACTTC
TRBV29-1	TRBJ2-7	10	.	.	CSVYSDEQYF	TGCAGCGTTTACAGCGACGAGCAGTACTTC
TRBV6-1	TRBJ2-1	15	.	TRBD2	CASSRGVAGGHEQFF	TGTGCCAGCTCCCGGGGAGTAGCGGGGGGGCATGAGCAGTTCTTC
TRBV29-1	TRBJ1-2	13	few	.	CSVERGHLYGYTF	TGCAGCGTTGAGCGTGGGCACCTCTATGGCTACACCTTC
TRBV7-3	TRBJ1-4	13	many	.	CASSLAGGEKLFF	TGTGCCAGCAGCTTAGCGGGCGGTGAAAAACTGTTTTTT
TRBV5-1	TRBJ1-6	16	.	.	CASSLTGRLYNSPLHF	TGCGCCAGCAGCTTGACAGGTCGTCTCTATAATTCACCCCTCCACTTT
TRBV12-3/TRBV12-4	TRBJ1-4	16	.	TRBD1	CASSLSPTGGIGKLFF	TGTGCCAGCAGTTTAAGCCCCACAGGGGGCATTGGAAAACTGTTTTTT
TRBV10-3	TRBJ1-1	12	.	.	CASGELNTEAFF	TGTGCTTCGGGGGAGTTGAACACTGAAGCTTTCTTT
TRBV2	TRBJ2-1	15	.	TRBD2	CASSQSGGLNNEQFF	TGTGCCAGCAGTCAAAGCGGGGGGCTAAACAATGAGCAGTTCTTC
TRBV19	TRBJ2-2	13	few	.	CASSADYTGELFF	TGTGCCAGTAGTGCAGACTACACCGGGGAGCTGTTTTTT
TRBV6-2/TRBV6-3	TRBJ2-1	17	.	TRBD2	CASSPRLAGTAYNEQFF	TGTGCCAGCAGTCCTCGACTAGCGGGGACCGCCTACAATGAGCAGTTCTTC
TRBV5-1	TRBJ1-1	18	once	TRBD1	CASSPNSGQGAPDTEAFF	TGCGCCAGCAGCCCGAATTCGGGACAGGGGGCGCCGGACACTGAAGCTTTCTTT
TRBV4-2	TRBJ2-4	16	few	.	CASSQDEVQGKNIQYF	TGTGCCAGCAGCCAAGATGAGGTTCAGGGCAAAAACATTCAGTACTTC
TRBV28	TRBJ2-3	16	.	.	CASSFGLVVGTDTQYF	TGTGCCAGCAGTTTTGGTTTGGTCGTTGGCACAGATACGCAGTATTTT
TRBV9	TRBJ2-1	12	many	.	CASSVGLGEQFF	TGTGCCAGCAGTGTGGGACTCGGTGAGCAGTTCTTC
TRBV9	TRBJ2-7	17	few	TRBD1	CASSPRWQDRVVYEQYF	TGTGCCAGCAGCCCCCGTTGGCAAGACAGGGTTGTCTACGAGCAGTACTTC
TRBV10-2	TRBJ2-1	14	.	.	CASSPSSAYNEQFF	TGCGCCAGCAGTCCTAGCTCAGCCTACAATGAGCAGTTCTTC
TRBV29-1	TRBJ1-4	14	few	.	CSVGSGKSAEKLFF	TGCAGCGTTGGTTCAGGGAAGTCGGCTGAAAAACTGTTTTTT
TRBV12-3/TRBV12-4	TRBJ1-1	12	.	.	CASSPFPTEAFF	TGTGCCAGCAGTCCATTCCCCACTGAAGCTTTCTTT